This record covers a single T cell receptor (beta chain). The sample is drawn from a study of blood T cell repertoires in COVID-19. Study background: The origin of the acute and convalescent COVID-19 samples was the United States, Italy and Spain.

Which cohort a participant joined came from the clinical history participants gave. Produced via immunoSEQ multiplex PCR; TCRdb's table is partial and in-frame only. The table lists under 200,000 clones, about 80% of them singletons. Trimming left V 4 bases short and J 3 bases short, with 14 bases between. The length of the CDR3 is 15 residues. Germline V gives CDR1 MNHEY, CDR2 SMNVEV (reference sequence). Sequencing input: PBMCs or T cells enriched from blood (not recorded which). The chain has TRBV27 and TRBJ2-3, with a possible D match to TRBD2 (6 bases). The source of this sequence is a man aged 50 to 59 who had recovered from COVID-19. CDR3: CASSSWGDGTDTQYF. As DNA, the CDR3 is TGTGCCAGCAGTTCATGGGGGGACGGGACAGATACGCAGTATTTT.